The 28 T cell receptor beta chains below come from one sample, sequenced in a study of Tregs in tolerant kidney transplant recipients. Related graft donors supplied nonmyeloablative bone marrow transplants, and mixed chimerism was transient. Clones were sequenced by immunoSEQ multiplex PCR, and TCRdb holds only the in-frame ones, with some missing. Of roughly 54,000 clones listed, roughly nine tenths are singletons. This material consisted of CD8+ T cells from blood (PBMCs), taken 12 months after the transplant. The source is a human patient who received a combined kidney and bone marrow transplant. A share of the T cells may be of graft donor origin.

The rearrangement uses TRBV27 and TRBJ1-2; D is uncertain. CDR1 is MNHEY and CDR2 is SMNVEV in the germline V gene (reference sequence). V gave up 8 bases and J gave up 1 base, with 8 bases separating them. CDR3 length: 12 residues. The CDR3, as DNA: TGTGCCAGCTATGCCAGTAACTATGGCTACACCTTC. Protein sequence: CASYASNYGYTF.

The V call is TRBV29-1, the J call TRBJ2-1, with 7 bases identical to TRBD1. This CDR3 has 15 amino acids. Germline V CDR1 and CDR2: SQVTM, ANQGSEA. Losses at the gene ends were 1 base for V and 7 bases for J; bases not matched to a gene: 10. The CDR3 sequence is CSVEGTGKYINEQFF. The CDR3 DNA sequence: TGCAGCGTTGAAGGGACAGGAAAGTACATAAATGAGCAGTTCTTC.

The table lists this clone with a few counts. This chain's CDR3 is CASGPVDTRTSLFF. As DNA, the CDR3 is TGTGCTAGTGGTCCGGTGGACACCCGGACGTCGCTGTTTTTT. The chain joins TRBV12-5 to TRBJ1-4; weak D call: TRBD1 (5 bases). This CDR3 has 14 residues. The V gene lost 5 bases and the J gene lost 14 bases, with 21 bases spanning the gap. The germline gives CDR1 LGHNT, CDR2 FRNRAP.

This clone came up a few times. This sequence joins TRBV6-1 and TRBJ2-7; D is perhaps TRBD1 (7 bases). The CDR3 is 13 residues long. The germline V gene has CDR1 MNHNS and CDR2 SASEGT. V lost 3 bases and J lost 4, with 10 bases in between. This CDR3 reads CASSDSGGYEQYF. The CDR3 DNA reads as TGTGCCAGCAGTGACTCAGGGGGGTACGAGCAGTACTTC.

The V call is TRBV25-1, the J call TRBJ2-7, with D tentatively TRBD1 (6 bases). CDR3 length: 14 amino acids. Germline assignment: CDR1 MGHDK and CDR2 SYGVNS. Trimming stripped 6 bases from V and 7 bases from J, with 19 bases between. The CDR3 loop is CASSRDAGVREQYF. The CDR3 bases are TGTGCCAGCAGCCGAGACGCAGGGGTAAGGGAGCAGTACTTC.

This rearrangement joins TRBV14 to TRBJ2-1; perhaps TRBD1 as D (5 bases). Germline V gene lookup returns CDR1 SGHDN and CDR2 FVKESK. CDR3 length equals 13 residues. V was pared by 1 base and J by 9 bases, with 10 bases between. The CDR3 sequence: CASSQARATEQFF. The CDR3 DNA is TGTGCCAGCAGCCAAGCCAGGGCGACTGAGCAGTTCTTC.

V and J are TRBV15 and TRBJ1-2; the D is unclear. The V end lost 1 base, the J end lost 4 bases, and 10 bases lay between the germline ends. CDR1 is LNHNV and CDR2 is YYDKDF in the germline V gene (reference sequence). The CDR3 is 14 residues long. CDR3 residues: CATSRVTGRYGYTF. The CDR3 DNA follows: TGTGCCACCAGCAGAGTCACGGGTCGCTATGGCTACACCTTC.

The chain uses TRBV5-4 and TRBJ2-7, with 7 nucleotides matching TRBD1. CDR3 length equals 13 residues. V shed 4 bases, J shed 5 bases, and the junction held 6 bases outside the gene matches. Germline V gene data show CDR1 as SGHNT and CDR2 as YYREEE (reference sequence). CDR3 amino acids: CASSQGGFHEQYF. Written as DNA, the CDR3 is TGTGCCAGCAGCCAAGGGGGCTTCCACGAGCAGTACTTC.

This chain uses TRBV7-6 with TRBJ2-3, with a tentative D call TRBD2 (5 bases). V was shortened by 1 base and J by 2 bases, with 7 bases between the two germline ends. The CDR3 runs 14 residues. CDR1 is SGHVS and CDR2 is FNYEAQ in the germline V gene. The CDR3 here is CASSLGTFTDTQYF. The CDR3 coding sequence is TGTGCCAGCAGCTTAGGGACTTTCACAGATACGCAGTATTTT.

The chain employs TRBV10-3 and TRBJ2-2; the match to TRBD1 covers 10 bases. The CDR3 has 16 amino acids. V shed 2 bases and J 1 base; nucleotides not matched to a gene: 1. Germline CDR1 reads ENHRY; CDR2 reads SYGVKD. The CDR3 bases are TGTGCCATCAGTGAGGGGGACAGGGGGAACACCGGGGAGCTGTTTTTT. Encoded protein: CAISEGDRGNTGELFF.

The V gene is TRBV7-2, the J gene TRBJ2-5; 9 nucleotides match TRBD2. The CDR3 contains 14 residues. V dropped 5 bases and J dropped 1; count of bases not matched to a gene: 2. Per the germline V gene, CDR1 is SGHTA and CDR2 is FQGNSA. DNA of the CDR3: TGTGCCAGCAGCCTACTAGCGGGCCAAGAGACCCAGTACTTC. It specifies CASSLLAGQETQYF.

This chain joins TRBV4-1 and TRBJ2-3; the match to TRBD2 covers 15 bases. The CDR3 extends over 18 amino acids. Germline trimming cut 4 bases from V and 10 bases from J; bases unmatched to any gene: 15. Germline CDR1 is MGHRA and CDR2 is YSYEKL. CDR3 amino acids: CASSPIGLAGGPGNAQYF. CDR3 nucleotide sequence: TGCGCCAGCAGCCCCATCGGACTAGCGGGGGGGCCGGGGAATGCGCAGTATTTT.

The chain recombines TRBV7-6 with TRBJ1-4; D is perhaps TRBD1 (5 bases). Germline V gene lookup returns CDR1 SGHVS and CDR2 FNYEAQ. The length of the CDR3 is 15 residues. V gave up 3 bases and J gave up 7 bases, with 15 bases separating them. This CDR3 is CASSLGWGYGEKLFF. The CDR3 coding sequence is TGTGCCAGCAGCTTGGGGTGGGGCTATGGTGAAAAACTGTTTTTT.

This rearrangement joins TRBV30 to TRBJ1-1; D is unclear. Trimming pared 4 bases from V and 8 bases from J, leaving 14 bases between. The germline V gene has CDR1 GTSNPN and CDR2 SVGIG (reference sequence). The CDR3 totals 12 residues. In DNA, the CDR3 is TGTGCCTGGATAAATAATGGCAGGGAAGCTTTCTTT. Translating gives CAWINNGREAFF.

The rearrangement uses TRBV6-1 and TRBJ2-2, with a weak D call TRBD1 (6 bases). This CDR3 region has 15 residues. The V gene's germline CDR1 is MNHNS and CDR2 SASEGT. V was cut by 2 bases and J by 1 base, with 8 bases left in between. CDR3 residues: CASSEWGQNTGELFF. CDR3 coding DNA: TGTGCCAGCAGTGAATGGGGACAGAACACCGGGGAGCTGTTTTTT.

The chain couples TRBV19 to TRBJ2-1; weak D call: TRBD2 (5 bases). Germline V gives CDR1 LNHDA, CDR2 SQIVND (reference sequence). The CDR3 covers 17 residues. The V end lost 6 bases, the J end lost 0 bases, and 18 bases lay between the germline ends. The CDR3 spells CASRDKYGESSYNEQFF. CDR3 DNA: TGTGCCAGTAGGGATAAGTACGGGGAGAGCTCCTACAATGAGCAGTTCTTC.

V gene TRBV21-1 combines with J gene TRBJ2-7; the DNA was not compared with TRBD2, the D call given in the table. TRBV21-1 is flagged as a pseudogene. The CDR3 has 17 amino acids. The CDR3 DNA reads as TGTGCCAGCAGCAAAGTTGTGGAGCGGAGGAGCTCCTACGAGCAGTACTTC. Translated, it gives CASSKVVERRSSYEQYF.

The V gene is TRBV7-3, the J gene TRBJ2-5, with D perhaps TRBD1 (6 bases). The V gene's germline CDR1 is SGHTA and CDR2 FQGTGA. V was shortened by 5 bases and J by 1 base, with 14 bases between the two germline ends. The CDR3 loop spans 15 amino acids. For the CDR3, the DNA is TGTGCCAGCAGCCCCTCGGGACACCTCCAAGAGACCCAGTACTTC. This sequence encodes CASSPSGHLQETQYF.

V is TRBV16 and J is TRBJ1-6; TRBD1 is a possible D gene (6 bases). V lost 0 bases and J lost 4, with 10 bases in between. Germline-derived CDR1 and CDR2 are KGHSY and FQNENV. CDR3 length: 16 residues. The CDR3 loop is CASSQSGQSYNSPLHF. The CDR3 bases are TGTGCCAGCAGCCAATCAGGACAGAGTTATAATTCACCCCTCCACTTT.

This chain uses TRBV7-9 with TRBJ2-2; 12 bases map to TRBD1. V shed 5 bases and J 5 bases; nucleotides not matched to a gene: 6. Germline V gene sequence: CDR1 SEHNR, CDR2 FQNEAQ (reference sequence). The CDR3 runs to 16 residues. In DNA form, the CDR3 reads TGTGCCAGCAGCCAGGGACAGGGGGCGCGAACCGGGGAGCTGTTTTTT. Encoded protein: CASSQGQGARTGELFF.

The V gene is TRBV4-2, the J gene TRBJ2-7; 13 nucleotides agree with TRBD2. The J segment lost 5 bases and the V segment lost 1 base, leaving 11 bases of the junction unmatched. The germline V gene encodes CDR1 LGHNA and CDR2 YNFKEQ. The CDR3 has 18 amino acids. The CDR3: CASSQGTGLAGPGDEQYF. CDR3 DNA sequence: TGTGCCAGCAGCCAAGGAACGGGACTAGCGGGGCCGGGAGACGAGCAGTACTTC.

The chain is built from TRBV7-9 and TRBJ2-7; D is undetermined. CDR3 length: 13 residues. Trimming pared 5 bases from V and 1 base from J, leaving 9 bases between. The germline CDR1 and CDR2 sequences are SEHNR and FQNEAQ (reference sequence). CDR3 loop: CASSPTHSYEQYF. In nucleotides, the CDR3 is TGTGCCAGCAGCCCGACACATTCCTACGAGCAGTACTTC. Full variable domain (remainder filled in from reference TRBV7-9 and TRBJ2-7): DTGVSQNPRHKITKRGQNVTFRCDPISEHNRLYWYRQTLGQGPEFLTYFQNEAQLEKSRLLSDRFSAERPKGSFSTLEIQRTEQGDSAMYLCASSPTHSYEQYFGPGTRLTVT.

V is TRBV9 and J is TRBJ1-5; D not certain. CDR3 length: 14 amino acids. V lost 4 bases, J lost 4 bases, and 12 bases lay in between. The germline V gene has CDR1 SGDLS and CDR2 YYNGEE. Written as DNA, the CDR3 is TGTGCCAGCAGCTCCAGTTCGGGAAATCAGCCCCAGCATTTT. Protein: CASSSSSGNQPQHF.

The genes are TRBV7-9 and TRBJ2-1; D uncertain. V gave up 3 bases and J gave up 10 bases, with 10 bases separating them. This CDR3 has 12 amino acids. From germline, CDR1 is SEHNR and CDR2 FQNEAQ (reference sequence). The DNA for the CDR3 is TGTGCCAGCAGCTTCAGGATCGCCGAGCAGTTCTTC. This gives the protein CASSFRIAEQFF.

J is TRBJ2-5 and V is TRBV7-9; 9 nucleotides line up with TRBD1. Trimming at V came to 4 bases and at J to 11 bases, leaving 20 bases not matched to a gene. The length of the CDR3 is 17 residues. Germline CDR1 and CDR2: SEHNR and FQNEAQ (reference sequence). As DNA, the CDR3 is TGTGCCAGCAGCTCTGATCCCACCGGGACAGGGTTTGGTGAGCAGTACTTC. Translated: CASSSDPTGTGFGEQYF.

The chain is built from TRBV5-1 and TRBJ2-1; D might be TRBD1 (5 bases). Trimming stripped 0 bases from V and 4 bases from J, with 11 bases between. The germline gives CDR1 SGHRS, CDR2 YFSETQ. The CDR3 totals 15 residues. CDR3 nucleotide sequence: TGCGCCAGCAGCTTGGGGGCAGGGCCTTACAATGAGCAGTTCTTC. The encoded protein is CASSLGAGPYNEQFF.

This clone was seen only once. The chain employs TRBV6-5 and TRBJ1-1, with D possibly matching TRBD1 (5 bases). Germline V CDR1 and CDR2: MNHEY, SVGAGI. V lost 0 bases and J lost 5, with 10 bases in between. This CDR3 spans 14 amino acids. CDR3 bases: TGTGCCAGCAGTTACTCGAATGGGGGGACTGAAGCTTTCTTT. This sequence encodes CASSYSNGGTEAFF.

This clone appeared a single time. The chain combines TRBV29-1 with TRBJ1-5; the D gene is possibly TRBD1 (5 bases). The CDR3 consists of 13 residues. Trimming removed 5 bases from V and 6 bases from J, with 14 bases in between. Looked up from germline, CDR1 is SQVTM and CDR2 is ANQGSEA. The CDR3 reads CSVKTDNRQPQHF. The CDR3 DNA is TGCAGCGTTAAGACAGATAACCGTCAGCCCCAGCATTTT.